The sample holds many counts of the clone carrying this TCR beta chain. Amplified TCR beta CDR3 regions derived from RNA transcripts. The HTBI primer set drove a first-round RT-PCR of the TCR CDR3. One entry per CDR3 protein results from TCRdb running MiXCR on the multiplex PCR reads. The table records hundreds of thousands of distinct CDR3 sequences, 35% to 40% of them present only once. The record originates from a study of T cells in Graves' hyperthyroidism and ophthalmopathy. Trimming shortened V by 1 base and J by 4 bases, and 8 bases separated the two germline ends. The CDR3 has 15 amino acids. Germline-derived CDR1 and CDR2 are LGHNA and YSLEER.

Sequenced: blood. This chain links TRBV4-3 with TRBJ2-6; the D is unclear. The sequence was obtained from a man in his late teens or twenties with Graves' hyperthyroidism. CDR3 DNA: TGCGCCAGCAGCCAAGGACATTCCGGGGCCAACGTCCTGACTTTC. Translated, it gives CASSQGHSGANVLTF.